The 8 T cell receptor beta chains listed next were all sequenced from one sample in a study of identical twins (dated by TCRdb to the mid-2010s). Receptor libraries were prepared by 5' RACE. These reads were obtained on an Illumina HiSeq 2000. TCRdb redid the processing of the public reads, applying fastp at Q25 and MiXCR, and retained in-frame beta chains. CDR3 protein duplicates are merged, each entry listing the most common genes and DNA. The sample table contains around 250,000 distinct CDR3 sequences; only one count was recorded for 5.5% to 7% of them. Together, the top ten hold approximately 3.7% of the sample. The sample was also reused in another study, on yellow fever vaccine responses in identical twins.

Input material: memory (CD45RO+) T cells sorted from blood. What this sample's cell subset or site label stands for: CD45RO+ enriched T cells. The origin of the receptors is a woman aged 18-35 years in good health.

This clonotype has ten or more counts. V and J are TRBV6-1 and TRBJ2-4, with 9 bases matching TRBD2. The CDR3 sequence is 15 residues long. CDR1 is MNHNS and CDR2 is SASEGT in the germline V gene. The J segment lost 0 bases and the V segment lost 4 bases, leaving 1 base of the junction unmatched. CDR3 sequence: CASSGGGAAKNIQYF. The CDR3 DNA reads TGTGCCAGCAGTGGCGGGGGGGCAGCCAAAAACATTCAGTACTTC.

This clonotype was counted at least ten times. The rearrangement joins TRBV5-1 to TRBJ2-3; a possible D gene is TRBD1 (5 bases). V was cut by 0 bases and J by 2 bases, with 7 bases left in between. CDR1 is SGHRS, CDR2 YFSETQ, per germline. The CDR3 spans 14 residues. The CDR3 sequence: CASSLGQNTDTQYF. CDR3 nucleotides: TGCGCCAGCAGCTTGGGACAGAACACAGATACGCAGTATTTT.

At least ten counts were recorded for this clonotype. CDR3 in amino acids: CASSLGLATLLDNEQFF. The CDR3 coding sequence is TGCGCCAGCAGCTTGGGACTAGCGACCCTATTAGACAATGAGCAGTTCTTC. The J gene is TRBJ2-1, the V gene TRBV5-1; TRBD2 matches at 8 bases. Germline loops: CDR1 SGHRS, CDR2 YFSETQ. J was trimmed by 5 bases and V by 0 bases; bases with no gene match: 10. The CDR3 is 17 amino acids. The full variable domain, its missing parts supplied by reference TRBV5-1 and TRBJ2-1, is KAGVTQTPRYLIKTRGQQVTLSCSPISGHRSVSWYQQTPGQGLQFLFEYFSETQRNKGNFPGRFSGRQFSNSRSEMNVSTLELGDSALYLCASSLGLATLLDNEQFFGPGTRLTVL.

Many counts were recorded for this clonotype. The chain uses TRBV10-3 and TRBJ2-7; D not resolved. Trimming shortened V by 2 bases and J by 2 bases, and 4 bases separated the two germline ends. From germline, CDR1 is ENHRY and CDR2 SYGVKD. The CDR3 is 12 residues long. This CDR3 is CAISEKAYEQYV. DNA for the CDR3: TGTGCCATCAGTGAGAAGGCCTACGAGCAGTACGTC.

The CDR3 region has the DNA TGTGCCAGCAGCTTCGACAGGGTACGTGCGTATTTT. It translates to CASSFDRVRAYF. This chain links TRBV5-5 with TRBJ2-3, with TRBD1 identical over 7 bases. Germline-derived CDR1 and CDR2 are SGHKS and YYEKEE (reference sequence). V was clipped by 2 bases and J by 14 bases; unmatched bases: 8. The CDR3 has 12 residues.

The V gene is TRBV27, the J gene TRBJ2-7; no reliable D call. There are 14 residues in the CDR3. Germline CDR1 MNHEY, CDR2 SMNVEV (reference sequence). V was clipped by 6 bases and J by 0 bases, with 12 bases between them. The CDR3 DNA reads as TGTGCCAGCAGATTCGGTGGTAGCTCCTACGAGCAGTACTTC. It translates to CASRFGGSSYEQYF.

The chain uses TRBV28 and TRBJ2-1; D unclear. With 8 bases removed from V and 5 bases from J, the gap between germline ends came to 13 bases. The CDR3 spans 13 residues. Germline lookup yields CDR1 MDHEN and CDR2 SYDVKM. CDR3 sequence: CASLSSGNNEQFF. DNA for the CDR3: TGTGCCAGCCTGAGTAGTGGAAACAATGAGCAGTTCTTC. The entire variable domain, with the rest obtained from reference TRBV28 and TRBJ2-1, is as follows: DVKVTQSSRYLVKRTGEKVFLECVQDMDHENMFWYRQDPGLGLRLIYFSYDVKMKEKGDIPEGYSVSREKKERFSLILESASTNQTSMYLCASLSSGNNEQFFGPGTRLTVL.

This clonotype was detected a few times. J is TRBJ2-3 and V is TRBV5-1, with D perhaps given as TRBD1 or TRBD2 (7 bases each). Germline-derived CDR1 and CDR2 are SGHRS and YFSETQ. Trimming removed 2 bases at V and 5 bases at J, with 15 bases between. This CDR3 region has 15 residues. In DNA form, the CDR3 reads TGCGCCAGCAGCTTTCAGGGGGGGGATGGAGATACGCAGTATTTT. It is translated as CASSFQGGDGDTQYF.